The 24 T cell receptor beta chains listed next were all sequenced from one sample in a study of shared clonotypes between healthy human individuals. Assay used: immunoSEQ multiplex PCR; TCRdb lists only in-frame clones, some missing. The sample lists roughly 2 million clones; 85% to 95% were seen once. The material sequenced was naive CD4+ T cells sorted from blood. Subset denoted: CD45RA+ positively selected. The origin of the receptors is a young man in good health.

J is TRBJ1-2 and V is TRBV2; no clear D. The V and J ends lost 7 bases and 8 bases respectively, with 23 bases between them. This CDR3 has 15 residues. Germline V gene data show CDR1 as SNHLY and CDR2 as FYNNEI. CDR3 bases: TGTGCCAGCATATCCGGTCTCCCTACCGGTGGAGGCTACACCTTC. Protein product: CASISGLPTGGGYTF. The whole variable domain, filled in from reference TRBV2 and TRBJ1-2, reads EPEVTQTPSHQVTQMGQEVILRCVPISNHLYFYWYRQILGQKVEFLVSFYNNEISEKSEIFDDQFSVERPDGSNFTLKIRSTKLEDSAMYFCASISGLPTGGGYTFGSGTRLTVV.

CDR3 DNA: TGCGCCAGCAGCTTGGCCTTAGCGGGAGGGCTACAAGAGACCCAGTACTTC. This encodes CASSLALAGGLQETQYF. The chain uses TRBV5-1 and TRBJ2-5; 11 bases match TRBD2. V was pared by 0 bases and J by 2 bases, with 6 bases of the junction left unmatched. CDR3 length: 17 amino acids. Per the germline V gene, CDR1 is SGHRS and CDR2 is YFSETQ.

The CDR3 DNA reads TGTGCCAGCAGCTTAGCAAGCGGGAGCGAACGCTCCTACAATGAGCAGTTCTTC. Residues: CASSLASGSERSYNEQFF. The rearrangement links TRBV7-2 to TRBJ2-1; 8 bases line up with TRBD2. Germline V gene lookup returns CDR1 SGHTA and CDR2 FQGNSA. The CDR3 has 18 amino acids. Unmatched junction bases numbered 7, after V lost 0 bases and J lost 0 bases.

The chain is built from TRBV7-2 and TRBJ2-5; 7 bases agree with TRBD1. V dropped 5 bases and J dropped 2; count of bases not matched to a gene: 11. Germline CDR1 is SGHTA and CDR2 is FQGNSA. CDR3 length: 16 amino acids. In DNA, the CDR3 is TGTGCCAGCAGCCGTAACGGGGACAGCCTACAAGAGACCCAGTACTTC. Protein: CASSRNGDSLQETQYF.

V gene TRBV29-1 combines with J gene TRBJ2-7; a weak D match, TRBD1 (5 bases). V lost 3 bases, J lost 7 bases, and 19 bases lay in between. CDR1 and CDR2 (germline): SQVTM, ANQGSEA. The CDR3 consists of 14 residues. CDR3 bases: TGCAGCGTTGACCTTCCGGCAGGGATGGGGGAGCAGTACTTC. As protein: CSVDLPAGMGEQYF.

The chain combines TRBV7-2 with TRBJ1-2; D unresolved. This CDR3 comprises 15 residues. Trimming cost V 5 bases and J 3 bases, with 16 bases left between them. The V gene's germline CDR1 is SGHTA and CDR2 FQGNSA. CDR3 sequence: CASSSIHGGDYGYTF. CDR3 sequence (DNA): TGTGCCAGCAGCAGTATTCATGGCGGGGACTATGGCTACACCTTC.

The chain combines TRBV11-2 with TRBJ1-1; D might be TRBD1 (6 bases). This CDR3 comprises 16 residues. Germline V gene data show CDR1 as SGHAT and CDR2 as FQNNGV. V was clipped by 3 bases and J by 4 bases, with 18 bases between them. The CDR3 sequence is CASSFGLQGGSTEAFF. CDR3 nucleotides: TGTGCCAGCAGCTTTGGGTTACAGGGCGGTAGCACTGAAGCTTTCTTT.

CDR3 sequence reads: CASSFSGRSPYNEWQFF. The DNA for the CDR3 is TGTGCCAGCAGCTTTAGCGGGAGGAGCCCCTACAATGAGTGGCAGTTCTTC. The chain joins TRBV11-2 to TRBJ2-1; TRBD2 matches at 10 bases. The germline V gene encodes CDR1 SGHAT and CDR2 FQNNGV. CDR3 length: 17 amino acids. V lost 3 bases and J lost 12; bases outside the gene matches: 17.

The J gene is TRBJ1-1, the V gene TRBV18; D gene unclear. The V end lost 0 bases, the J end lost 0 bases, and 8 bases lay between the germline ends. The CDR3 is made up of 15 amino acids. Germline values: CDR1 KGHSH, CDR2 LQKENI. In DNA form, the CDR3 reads TGTGCCAGCTCACCACCTGAGGGCATGAACACTGAAGCTTTCTTT. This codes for CASSPPEGMNTEAFF.

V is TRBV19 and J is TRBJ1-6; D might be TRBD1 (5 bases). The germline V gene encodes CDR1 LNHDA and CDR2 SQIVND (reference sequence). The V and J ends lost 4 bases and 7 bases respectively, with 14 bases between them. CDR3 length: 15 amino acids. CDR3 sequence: CASSRDVGWNSPLHF. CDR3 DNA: TGTGCCAGTAGTAGGGACGTTGGGTGGAATTCACCCCTCCACTTT. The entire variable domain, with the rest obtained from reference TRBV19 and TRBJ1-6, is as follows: DGGITQSPKYLFRKEGQNVTLSCEQNLNHDAMYWYRQDPGQGLRLIYYSQIVNDFQKGDIAEGYSVSREKKESFPLTVTSAQKNPTAFYLCASSRDVGWNSPLHFGNGTRLTVT.

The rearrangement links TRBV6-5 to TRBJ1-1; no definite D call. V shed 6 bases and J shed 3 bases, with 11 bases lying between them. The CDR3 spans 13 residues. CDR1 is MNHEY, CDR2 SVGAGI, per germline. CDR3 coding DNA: TGTGCCAGCAGCCGGATGCGGGACACTGAAGCTTTCTTT. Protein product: CASSRMRDTEAFF.

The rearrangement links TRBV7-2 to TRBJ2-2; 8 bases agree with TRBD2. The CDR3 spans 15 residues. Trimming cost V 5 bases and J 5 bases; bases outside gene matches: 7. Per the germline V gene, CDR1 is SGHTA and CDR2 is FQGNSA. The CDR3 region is CASSPASGSTGELFF. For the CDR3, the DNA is TGTGCCAGCAGCCCCGCTAGCGGGTCGACCGGGGAGCTGTTTTTT.

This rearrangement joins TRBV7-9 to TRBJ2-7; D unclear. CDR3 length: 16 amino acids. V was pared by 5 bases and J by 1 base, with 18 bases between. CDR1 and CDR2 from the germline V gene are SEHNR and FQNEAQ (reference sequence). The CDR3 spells CASSADRTYRSYEQYF. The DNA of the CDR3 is TGTGCCAGCAGCGCAGATCGGACCTATAGGTCCTACGAGCAGTACTTC.

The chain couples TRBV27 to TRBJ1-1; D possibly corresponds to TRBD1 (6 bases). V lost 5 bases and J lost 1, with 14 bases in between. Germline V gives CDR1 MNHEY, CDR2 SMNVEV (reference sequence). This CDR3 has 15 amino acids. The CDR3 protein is CASSLKTGANTEAFF. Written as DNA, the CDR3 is TGTGCCAGCAGTCTAAAGACAGGAGCGAACACTGAAGCTTTCTTT.

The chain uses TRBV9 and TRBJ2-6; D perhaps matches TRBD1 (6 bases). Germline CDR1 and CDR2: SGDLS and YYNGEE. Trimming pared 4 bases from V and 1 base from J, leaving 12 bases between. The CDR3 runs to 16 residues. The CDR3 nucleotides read TGTGCCAGCAGCTCCCCGAGGGGGTCTGGGGCCAACGTCCTGACTTTC. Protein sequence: CASSSPRGSGANVLTF.

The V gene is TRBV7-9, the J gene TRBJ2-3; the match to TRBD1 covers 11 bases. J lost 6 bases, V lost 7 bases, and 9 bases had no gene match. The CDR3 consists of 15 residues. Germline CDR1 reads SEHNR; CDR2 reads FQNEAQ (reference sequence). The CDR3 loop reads CASTQTGTGGDTQYF. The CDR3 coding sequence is TGTGCCAGCACCCAGACCGGGACAGGGGGGGATACGCAGTATTTT.

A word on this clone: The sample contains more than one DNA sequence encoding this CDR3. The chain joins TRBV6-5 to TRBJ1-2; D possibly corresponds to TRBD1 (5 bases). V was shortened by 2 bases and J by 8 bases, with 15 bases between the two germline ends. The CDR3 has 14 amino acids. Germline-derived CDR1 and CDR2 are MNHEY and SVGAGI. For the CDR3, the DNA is TGTGCCAGCAGTTACCTCGGACCTCAGGGAGGCTACACCTTC. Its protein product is CASSYLGPQGGYTF.

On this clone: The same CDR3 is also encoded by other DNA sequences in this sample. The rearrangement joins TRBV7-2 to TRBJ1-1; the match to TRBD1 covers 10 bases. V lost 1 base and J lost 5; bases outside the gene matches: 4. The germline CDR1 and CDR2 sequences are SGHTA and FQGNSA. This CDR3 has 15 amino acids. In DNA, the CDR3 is TGTGCCAGCAGCTTAGTTGGACAGGGGGGGACTGAAGCTTTCTTT. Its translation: CASSLVGQGGTEAFF.

CDR3 sequence: CATSQGPSGANVLTF. The CDR3 coding sequence is TGTGCCACCTCCCAAGGGCCTTCTGGGGCCAACGTCCTGACTTTC. The chain is built from TRBV2 and TRBJ2-6; D unclear. The V gene lost 10 bases and the J gene lost 1 base, with 14 bases spanning the gap. This CDR3 spans 15 amino acids. The V gene's germline CDR1 is SNHLY and CDR2 FYNNEI. The whole variable domain, filled in from reference TRBV2 and TRBJ2-6, reads EPEVTQTPSHQVTQMGQEVILRCVPISNHLYFYWYRQILGQKVEFLVSFYNNEISEKSEIFDDQFSVERPDGSNFTLKIRSTKLEDSAMYFCATSQGPSGANVLTFGAGSRLTVL.

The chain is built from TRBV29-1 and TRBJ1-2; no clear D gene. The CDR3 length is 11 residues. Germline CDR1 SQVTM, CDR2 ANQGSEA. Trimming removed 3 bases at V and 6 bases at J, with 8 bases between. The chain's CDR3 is CSVDAVDGYTF. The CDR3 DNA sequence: TGCAGCGTTGATGCGGTAGATGGCTACACCTTC.

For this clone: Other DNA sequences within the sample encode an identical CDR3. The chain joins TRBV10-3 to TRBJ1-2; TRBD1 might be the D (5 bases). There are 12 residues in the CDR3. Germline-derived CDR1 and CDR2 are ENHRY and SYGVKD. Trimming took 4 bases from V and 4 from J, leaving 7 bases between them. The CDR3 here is CAISGDSYGYTF. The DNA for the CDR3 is TGTGCCATCAGTGGTGACAGCTATGGCTACACCTTC.

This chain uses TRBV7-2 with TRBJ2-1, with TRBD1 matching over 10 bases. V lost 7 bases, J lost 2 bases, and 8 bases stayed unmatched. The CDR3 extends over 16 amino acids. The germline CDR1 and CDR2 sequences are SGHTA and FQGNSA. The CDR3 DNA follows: TGTGCCAGCACCAATCCGGGACAGGGGACCTACAATGAGCAGTTCTTC. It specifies CASTNPGQGTYNEQFF.

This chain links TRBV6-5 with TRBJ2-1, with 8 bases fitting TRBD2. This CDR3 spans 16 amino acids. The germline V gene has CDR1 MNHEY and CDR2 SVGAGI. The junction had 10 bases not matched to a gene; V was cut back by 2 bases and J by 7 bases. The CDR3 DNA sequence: TGTGCCAGCAGTTACGCCGGGGTAGCGGGATTTAATGAGCAGTTCTTC. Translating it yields CASSYAGVAGFNEQFF.

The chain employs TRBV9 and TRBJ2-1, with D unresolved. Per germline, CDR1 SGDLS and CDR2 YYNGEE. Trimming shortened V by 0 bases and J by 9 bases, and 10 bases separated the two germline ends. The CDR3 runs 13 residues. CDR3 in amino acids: CASSVAEAGEQFF. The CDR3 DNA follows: TGTGCCAGCAGCGTAGCCGAGGCTGGTGAGCAGTTCTTC.